The 23 T cell receptor beta chains below were found in one sample sequenced in a study of T cells in Graves' hyperthyroidism and ophthalmopathy. Amplified TCR beta CDR3 regions came from RNA transcripts. The HTBI primer set served for first-round RT-PCR of the TCR CDR3. TCRdb redid the calling of the multiplex PCR reads with MiXCR, one entry per CDR3 protein. The sample has about 360,000 distinct CDR3 sequences; 25% are singletons. The sequenced sample was blood. The receptors derive from a man in his fifties or sixties with Graves' hyperthyroidism.

In its sample, this clonotype was seen many times. This chain joins TRBV5-1 and TRBJ2-1; the match to TRBD2 covers 7 bases. The CDR3 is made up of 14 amino acids. CDR1 is SGHRS, CDR2 YFSETQ, per germline. V was pared by 0 bases and J by 8 bases, with 5 bases of the junction left unmatched. In DNA form, the CDR3 reads TGCGCCAGCAGCTTGGCACTAGCGTTGGATGAGCAGTTCTTC. Its translation is CASSLALALDEQFF.

To note about this clonotype: With a much larger clone just one base away, this may be a read error. This sequence joins TRBV11-2 and TRBJ2-7, with D possibly TRBD2 on 5 matching bases. This CDR3 comprises 14 residues. CDR1 and CDR2 (germline): SGHAT, FQNNGV. This chain's CDR3 is CASSLERATYKQYF. The CDR3 DNA is TGTGCCAGCAGCTTAGAGCGGGCAACCTACAAGCAGTACTTC. The full variable domain, rest sourced from reference TRBV11-2 and TRBJ2-7, is EAGVAQSPRYKIIEKRQSVAFWCNPISGHATLYWYQQILGQGPKLLIQFQNNGVVDDSQLPKDRFSAERLKGVDSTLKIQPAKLEDSAVYLCASSLERATYKQYFGPGTRLTVT.

The chain recombines TRBV27 with TRBJ2-1, with a possible D match to TRBD2 (5 bases). V lost 3 bases to trimming and J lost 4 bases, with 16 bases between them. The CDR3 covers 16 residues. Germline V CDR1 and CDR2: MNHEY, SMNVEV (reference sequence). CDR3 protein: CASSLKLASLYNEQFF. In DNA, the CDR3 is TGTGCCAGCAGTTTGAAGCTAGCATCCCTTTACAATGAGCAGTTCTTC.

This clonotype was detected a few times. The chain has TRBV7-9 and TRBJ2-3; 9 bases align to TRBD2. J lost 5 bases, V lost 1 base, and 7 bases had no gene match. Germline V gene sequence: CDR1 SEHNR, CDR2 FQNEAQ (reference sequence). The CDR3 runs to 16 residues. The chain's CDR3 is CASSLEPSGMVDTQYF. The CDR3 DNA reads TGTGCCAGCAGCTTAGAGCCTAGCGGGATGGTAGATACGCAGTATTTT.

This clonotype was observed a handful of times. This chain joins TRBV7-2 and TRBJ2-1; D remains unclear. V was shortened by 3 bases and J by 4 bases, with 22 bases between the two germline ends. Germline assignment: CDR1 SGHTA and CDR2 FQGNSA. CDR3 size: 18 residues. The CDR3 DNA reads as TGTGCCAGCAGCTTGGTAGTTTTACGTCCAGCTCCTTACAATGAGCAGTTCTTC. This gives the protein CASSLVVLRPAPYNEQFF.

This clonotype was observed many times. This chain connects TRBV6-1 to TRBJ2-1; 11 nucleotides agree with TRBD2. V lost 4 bases and J lost 1; bases outside the gene matches: 3. CDR1 is MNHNS, CDR2 SASEGT, per germline. The CDR3 spans 16 residues. The CDR3: CASSGLAGGSYNEQFF. CDR3 DNA sequence: TGTGCCAGCAGTGGCCTAGCGGGAGGTTCCTACAATGAGCAGTTCTTC.

This clonotype has just a few counts. The rearrangement uses TRBV29-1 and TRBJ1-2, with D perhaps TRBD1 (6 bases). The V end lost 6 bases, the J end lost 2 bases, and 7 bases lay between the germline ends. Germline lookup yields CDR1 SQVTM and CDR2 ANQGSEA. CDR3 length: 11 residues. CDR3 residues: CSVGQNYGYTF. The CDR3 region has the DNA TGCAGCGTGGGACAAAACTATGGCTACACCTTC.

CDR3 sequence: CASTNLRTSGNTIYF. CDR3 nucleotides: TGTGCCAGTACCAACTTACGGACCTCTGGAAACACCATATATTTT. The chain combines TRBV19 with TRBJ1-3; D uncertain. Trimming took off 7 bases at V and 0 bases at J, with 13 bases between the two ends. CDR1 is LNHDA and CDR2 is SQIVND in the germline V gene (reference sequence). The CDR3 length is 15 residues.

This clonotype was detected only a few times. The chain joins TRBV6-1 to TRBJ1-4; D is unresolved. This CDR3 has 13 amino acids. Germline CDR1 and CDR2: MNHNS and SASEGT. Trimming stripped 9 bases from V and 0 bases from J, with 8 bases between. This chain's CDR3 is CASQVTTNEKLFF. CDR3 DNA: TGTGCCAGTCAAGTCACAACTAATGAAAAACTGTTTTTT.

The CDR3 sequence: CSVQPGLAGSSYEQYF. In DNA, the CDR3 is TGCAGCGTGCAACCGGGACTAGCGGGGAGCTCCTACGAGCAGTACTTC. V usage is TRBV29-1 and J usage is TRBJ2-7; 13 bases align to TRBD2. The germline V gene has CDR1 SQVTM and CDR2 ANQGSEA. The CDR3 runs to 16 residues. Germline trimming cut 6 bases from V and 0 bases from J; bases unmatched to any gene: 8.

The sample holds many counts of this clonotype. This rearrangement joins TRBV20-1 to TRBJ2-5, with D possibly matching TRBD1 (6 bases). V was trimmed by 2 bases and J by 0 bases, leaving 13 bases between them. Germline CDR1 is DFQATT and CDR2 is SNEGSKA (reference sequence). The CDR3 extends over 15 amino acids. The DNA for the CDR3 is TGCAGTGCTAGAAAACAGGGCAGGTACCAAGAGACCCAGTACTTC. The encoded protein is CSARKQGRYQETQYF.

This chain uses TRBV2 with TRBJ2-5; either TRBD1 or TRBD2 may fit D (5 bases each). The CDR3 runs to 13 residues. V was pared by 4 bases and J by 4 bases, with 10 bases between. Germline V CDR1 and CDR2: SNHLY, FYNNEI. The CDR3 protein is CASSARGGETQYF. In nucleotides, the CDR3 is TGTGCCAGCAGTGCTCGGGGCGGAGAGACCCAGTACTTC.

V gene TRBV3-1 combines with J gene TRBJ1-2, with 8 bases fitting TRBD1. CDR1 and CDR2 from the germline V gene are LGHDT and YNNKEL (reference sequence). V trimming: 6 bases; J trimming: 5 bases; junction bases outside the gene matches: 17. The CDR3 runs to 17 residues. The CDR3 spells CASSPSWGQGAVYGYTF. CDR3 nucleotides: TGTGCCAGCAGTCCATCATGGGGTCAGGGGGCTGTATATGGCTACACCTTC.

This clonotype was observed a few times. The chain uses TRBV5-5 and TRBJ2-5; 8 nucleotides agree with TRBD1. This CDR3 contains 15 residues. CDR1 and CDR2 from the germline V gene are SGHKS and YYEKEE (reference sequence). J was trimmed by 5 bases and V by 0 bases; bases with no gene match: 6. The CDR3 sequence: CASSLGDRLQETQYF. DNA of the CDR3: TGTGCCAGCAGCTTGGGGGACAGGCTACAGGAGACCCAGTACTTC.

At least ten counts were recorded for this clonotype. The chain carries TRBV7-9 and TRBJ2-7; weak D call: TRBD2 (6 bases). From germline, CDR1 is SEHNR and CDR2 FQNEAQ (reference sequence). V dropped 1 base and J dropped 3 bases, with 13 bases sitting between them. The CDR3 has 15 amino acids. Here the CDR3 reads CASSLGGEEGYEQYF. In nucleotides, the CDR3 is TGTGCCAGCAGCTTAGGGGGGGAGGAGGGCTACGAGCAGTACTTC.

There are a few counts of this clonotype. CDR3 in amino acids: CATEWNEQFF. CDR3 nucleotide sequence: TGTGCCACCGAATGGAATGAGCAGTTCTTC. V gene TRBV6-1 combines with J gene TRBJ2-1; D is ambiguous. The germline V gene encodes CDR1 MNHNS and CDR2 SASEGT. The CDR3 sequence is 10 residues long. V was pared by 10 bases and J by 7 bases, with 8 bases between.

There are many counts of this clonotype. The chain employs TRBV28 and TRBJ1-1; D unclear. CDR1 and CDR2 (germline): MDHEN, SYDVKM. CDR3 length: 16 amino acids. V was cut by 4 bases and J by 1 base, with 16 bases left in between. As DNA, the CDR3 is TGTGCCAGCAGTTCCCTGATCTCCTCTGGGAACACTGAAGCTTTCTTT. Protein sequence: CASSSLISSGNTEAFF.

This chain joins TRBV20-1 and TRBJ2-1, with 14 bases lining up with TRBD2. Germline-derived CDR1 and CDR2 are DFQATT and SNEGSKA (reference sequence). The CDR3 contains 18 residues. The J segment lost 2 bases and the V segment lost 3 bases, leaving 9 bases of the junction unmatched. The CDR3 sequence: CSARGGLAGDFAYNEQFF. The CDR3 region has the DNA TGCAGTGCTAGGGGGGGACTAGCGGGAGATTTTGCCTACAATGAGCAGTTCTTC.

The rearrangement uses TRBV19 and TRBJ2-7; D remains unclear. The CDR3 runs 14 residues. V lost 6 bases and J lost 0, with 12 bases in between. Germline loops: CDR1 LNHDA, CDR2 SQIVND (reference sequence). The CDR3 loop is CASRKAESSYEQYF. The CDR3 DNA is TGTGCCAGTAGGAAAGCAGAGAGCTCCTACGAGCAGTACTTC.

This clonotype was observed at least ten times. The chain carries TRBV29-1 and TRBJ1-1; the D is unclear. The CDR3 sequence is 11 residues long. Germline V gene sequence: CDR1 SQVTM, CDR2 ANQGSEA. V was shortened by 4 bases and J by 0 bases, with 3 bases between the two germline ends. CDR3 bases: TGCAGCGTTGGCGTGAACACTGAAGCTTTCTTT. It is translated as CSVGVNTEAFF.

V usage is TRBV3-1 and J usage is TRBJ2-2; TRBD2 matches 13 bases. CDR3 length equals 16 residues. Germline V CDR1 and CDR2: LGHDT, YNNKEL (reference sequence). The V segment lost 4 bases and the J segment 6 bases; nucleotides outside the gene matches: 5. The CDR3 is CASSLRTSGSAGELFF. The CDR3 bases are TGTGCCAGCAGCCTACGGACTAGCGGGAGTGCCGGGGAGCTGTTTTTT.

There are a few counts of this clonotype. The gene calls are TRBV12-3 or TRBV12-4 and TRBJ1-1; perhaps TRBD1 as D (6 bases). The CDR3 contains 15 residues. With 3 bases removed from V and 1 base from J, the gap between germline ends came to 12 bases. The CDR3 sequence: CASSLSGGRNTEAFF. As DNA, the CDR3 is TGTGCCAGCAGTTTGAGTGGGGGGCGGAACACTGAAGCTTTCTTT.

This clonotype was detected ten times or more. The V call is TRBV6-6, the J call TRBJ2-7; D is undetermined. The germline V gene encodes CDR1 MNHNY and CDR2 SVGAGI (reference sequence). The germline V and J ends were trimmed by 2 bases and 4 bases, with 18 bases remaining between them. The CDR3 contains 16 residues. The CDR3 spells CASSYVAPRTHYEQYF. The CDR3 DNA is TGTGCCAGCAGTTACGTGGCACCACGTACCCATTACGAGCAGTACTTC.